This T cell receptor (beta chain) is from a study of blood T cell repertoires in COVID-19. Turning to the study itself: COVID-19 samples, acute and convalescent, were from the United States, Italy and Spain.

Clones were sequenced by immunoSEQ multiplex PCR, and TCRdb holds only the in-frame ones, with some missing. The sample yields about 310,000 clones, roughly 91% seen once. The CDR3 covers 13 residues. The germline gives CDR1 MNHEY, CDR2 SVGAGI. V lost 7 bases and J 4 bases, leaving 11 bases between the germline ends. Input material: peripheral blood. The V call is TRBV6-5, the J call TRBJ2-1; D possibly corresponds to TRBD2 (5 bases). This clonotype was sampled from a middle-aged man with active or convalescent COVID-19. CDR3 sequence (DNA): TGTGCCAGCACCCGAGGGCCATACAATGAGCAGTTCTTC. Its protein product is CASTRGPYNEQFF.